The 24 T cell receptor beta chains below come from one sample, sequenced in a study of beta chain features in type 1 diabetes. General study points: Moderate yet significant TCRB CDR3 shortening was seen in Type 1 diabetes patients in all four CD4+ subsets.

Every isolated RNA sample was fully reverse transcribed, so sequencing captured expressed TCRB transcripts. The protocol was immunoSEQ multiplex PCR, while the TCRdb copy is restricted to in-frame clones and leaves out a portion. Seen here are some 22,000 clones, about 50% observed once, and the top ten hold 0.3% to 0.4%. Their antigens remain unidentified. What was sequenced was stem cell memory CD4+ T cells from blood. The receptors were gathered from a young man with type 1 diabetes.

The chain uses TRBV10-3 and TRBJ2-1; tentatively, D is TRBD2 (6 bases). The V end lost 2 bases, the J end lost 0 bases, and 8 bases lay between the germline ends. This CDR3 has 15 residues. CDR1 is ENHRY, CDR2 SYGVKD, per germline. CDR3 DNA sequence: TGTGCCATCAGTGAGGGACTAAGCTCCTACAATGAGCAGTTCTTC. It encodes CAISEGLSSYNEQFF.

This chain connects TRBV5-1 to TRBJ2-7; no clear D gene. The CDR3 loop spans 15 amino acids. In germline, CDR1 is SGHRS, CDR2 YFSETQ. The V end lost 0 bases, the J end lost 1 base, and 11 bases lay between the germline ends. CDR3 loop: CASSLGLPASYEQYF. CDR3 nucleotides: TGCGCCAGCAGCTTGGGACTCCCAGCATCCTACGAGCAGTACTTC.

The rearrangement uses TRBV10-3 and TRBJ1-1; TRBD1 matches at 9 bases. CDR3 size: 15 residues. Germline trimming cut 3 bases from V and 4 bases from J; bases unmatched to any gene: 6. The germline V gene has CDR1 ENHRY and CDR2 SYGVKD. As DNA, the CDR3 is TGTGCCATCAGTGACCTAGGGACAGGGATCACTGAAGCTTTCTTT. Its protein is CAISDLGTGITEAFF.

V and J are TRBV5-1 and TRBJ1-5; 8 positions match TRBD1. V shed 5 bases, J shed 3 bases, and the junction held 7 bases outside the gene matches. Germline CDR1 and CDR2: SGHRS and YFSETQ. This CDR3 comprises 15 residues. CDR3 sequence reads: CASRTGTGPNQPQHF. The CDR3 region has the DNA TGCGCCAGCAGGACCGGGACAGGACCCAATCAGCCCCAGCATTTT.

This clone was counted between two and nine times. The genes are TRBV18 and TRBJ2-1; TRBD2 matches 10 bases. V lost 6 bases and J lost 4; bases outside the gene matches: 9. Germline values: CDR1 KGHSH, CDR2 LQKENI. The CDR3 totals 16 residues. The CDR3 DNA reads TGTGCCAGCTCCCCGGCGGCTAGCGGGAGTTACAATGAGCAGTTCTTC. Translating gives CASSPAASGSYNEQFF.

The V gene is TRBV30, the J gene TRBJ2-2; weak D call: TRBD1 (6 bases). Germline V lookup: CDR1 GTSNPN, CDR2 SVGIG (reference sequence). Trimming stripped 4 bases from V and 4 bases from J, with 10 bases between. The CDR3 length is 13 residues. The CDR3 nucleotides are TGTGCCTGGACGTGGGGGCCCACCGGGGAGCTGTTTTTT. As protein: CAWTWGPTGELFF.

The V gene is TRBV5-6, the J gene TRBJ1-2; TRBD1 agrees at 9 bases. The CDR3 covers 14 residues. Germline V CDR1 and CDR2: SGHDT, YYEEEE. The ends lost 3 bases at V and 4 bases at J; junction bases unmatched: 4. The CDR3 sequence: CASSYTGGGYGYTF. The CDR3, as DNA: TGTGCCAGCAGCTATACAGGGGGCGGCTATGGCTACACCTTC.

J is TRBJ2-1 and V is TRBV5-1, with 14 positions matching TRBD2. The V gene's germline CDR1 is SGHRS and CDR2 YFSETQ. Germline trimming cut 0 bases from V and 10 bases from J; bases unmatched to any gene: 6. The CDR3 runs to 16 residues. The CDR3 reads CASSLAPTSGRAEQFF. DNA of the CDR3: TGCGCCAGCAGCTTGGCTCCGACTAGCGGGAGGGCCGAGCAGTTCTTC.

The rearrangement joins TRBV5-1 to TRBJ2-1; 8 positions agree with TRBD1. The CDR3 loop spans 16 amino acids. Germline CDR1 reads SGHRS; CDR2 reads YFSETQ. With 2 bases clipped from V and 4 bases from J, the junction kept 8 bases outside the gene matches. The CDR3 DNA reads TGCGCCAGCAGCTTCGATGGAACAGGGGGATACAATGAGCAGTTCTTC. Translation: CASSFDGTGGYNEQFF.

The chain employs TRBV7-2 and TRBJ2-3; D gene unclear. Trimming removed 5 bases at V and 4 bases at J, with 7 bases between. The CDR3 contains 12 residues. Germline loops: CDR1 SGHTA, CDR2 FQGNSA. DNA for the CDR3: TGTGCCAGCAGCACTACTGCAGATACGCAGTATTTT. It codes for CASSTTADTQYF.

The genes are TRBV6-6 and TRBJ2-7; 8 nucleotides agree with TRBD1. The CDR3 is 13 residues long. CDR1 is MNHNY, CDR2 SVGAGI, per germline (reference sequence). The V gene end was trimmed by 6 bases and the J gene end by 6 bases; junction bases not matched to a gene: 7. The CDR3, as DNA: TGTGCCAGCAGCCGGGACAGGCCCTGCGAGCAGTACTTC. This translates into CASSRDRPCEQYF.

The chain links TRBV29-1 to TRBJ2-7; 7 nucleotides agree with TRBD1. The V gene's germline CDR1 is SQVTM and CDR2 ANQGSEA. V shed 3 bases, J shed 3 bases, and the junction held 8 bases outside the gene matches. The CDR3 is 14 residues long. The CDR3 spells CSVEGENRGYEQYF. The CDR3, as DNA: TGCAGCGTTGAGGGGGAGAACAGGGGCTACGAGCAGTACTTC.

The V and J genes are TRBV7-2 and TRBJ2-7, with a weak D call TRBD1 (6 bases). V was clipped by 5 bases and J by 1 base, with 15 bases between them. CDR1 SGHTA and CDR2 FQGNSA come from the germline V gene. The CDR3 loop spans 15 amino acids. The CDR3 is CASSPTATGSYEQYF. Written as DNA, the CDR3 is TGTGCCAGCAGCCCCACAGCGACAGGTTCCTACGAGCAGTACTTC.

The gene calls are TRBV30 and TRBJ1-4; D is possibly TRBD1 (5 bases). The germline CDR1 and CDR2 sequences are GTSNPN and SVGIG (reference sequence). V lost 3 bases and J lost 6, with 20 bases in between. The CDR3 is 16 amino acids. This CDR3 reads CAWRRKTLGEDEKLFF. In DNA, the CDR3 is TGTGCCTGGAGGCGCAAAACCCTGGGGGAGGATGAAAAACTGTTTTTT.

The chain uses TRBV6-5 and TRBJ2-7; 7 bases match TRBD1. The CDR3 has 15 residues. Per the germline V gene, CDR1 is MNHEY and CDR2 is SVGAGI. Trimming removed 7 bases from V and 0 bases from J; junction bases left unmatched: 9. CDR3: CASKIRQGSSYEQYF. Written as DNA, the CDR3 is TGTGCCAGCAAAATCCGACAGGGTTCCTCCTACGAGCAGTACTTC.

The rearrangement uses TRBV28 and TRBJ2-5; D might be TRBD1 (7 bases). Germline V gene lookup returns CDR1 MDHEN and CDR2 SYDVKM. CDR3 length: 16 amino acids. The V gene lost 1 base and the J gene lost 2 bases, with 14 bases spanning the gap. The CDR3 region has the DNA TGTGCCAGCAGTTTATCGACGACAGGGAGGCAAGAGACCCAGTACTTC. Encoded protein: CASSLSTTGRQETQYF.

This chain connects TRBV5-1 to TRBJ2-7; possible D gene TRBD1, 5 bases. CDR1 SGHRS and CDR2 YFSETQ come from the germline V gene. The CDR3 totals 14 residues. The V end was cut by 1 base, the J end by 3 bases, with 11 bases between. Here the CDR3 reads CASSLNQGNYEQYF. The CDR3 nucleotides read TGCGCCAGCAGCTTGAATCAGGGAAACTACGAGCAGTACTTC.

The rearrangement links TRBV30 to TRBJ2-2; possible D gene TRBD1, 6 bases. Germline CDR1 is GTSNPN and CDR2 is SVGIG (reference sequence). The CDR3 length is 13 residues. The germline V and J ends were trimmed by 4 bases and 5 bases, with 11 bases remaining between them. As DNA, the CDR3 is TGTGCCTGGACTCTTAGGGGGACCGGGGAGCTGTTTTTT. Protein product: CAWTLRGTGELFF.

This clone was counted a few times. This rearrangement joins TRBV2 to TRBJ2-3; 8 nucleotides align to TRBD2. After removal of 6 bases from V and 3 bases from J, the junction contained 8 bases not matched to a gene. CDR1 SNHLY and CDR2 FYNNEI come from the germline V gene. This CDR3 has 15 amino acids. Here the CDR3 DNA reads TGTGCCAGCAGATTAACTAGCGGACGAACAGATACGCAGTATTTT. This codes for CASRLTSGRTDTQYF.

This rearrangement joins TRBV5-6 to TRBJ2-5; 12 bases are shared with TRBD2. The CDR3 extends over 14 amino acids. The V and J ends lost 9 bases and 2 bases, in that order; junction bases with no gene match: 5. The germline CDR1 and CDR2 sequences are SGHDT and YYEEEE. The chain's CDR3 is CATGLAGGQETQYF. The CDR3 DNA reads TGTGCCACCGGGCTAGCGGGGGGGCAAGAGACCCAGTACTTC.

The chain has TRBV30 and TRBJ2-5, with D tentatively TRBD2 (7 bases). This CDR3 contains 13 residues. CDR1 and CDR2 (germline): GTSNPN, SVGIG (reference sequence). V was trimmed by 5 bases and J by 0 bases, leaving 10 bases between them. The CDR3 sequence: CAWGRGDQETQYF. The CDR3 DNA is TGTGCCTGGGGGAGGGGGGACCAAGAGACCCAGTACTTC. The variable domain in full, with the rest retrieved from reference TRBV30 and TRBJ2-5, is SQTIHQWPATLVQPVGSPLSLECTVEGTSNPNLYWYRQAAGRGLQLLFYSVGIGQISSEVPQNLSASRPQDRQFILSSKKLLLSDSGFYLCAWGRGDQETQYFGPGTRLLVL.

V is TRBV6-1 and J is TRBJ2-7, with 7 bases matching TRBD2. The germline gives CDR1 MNHNS, CDR2 SASEGT. J was trimmed by 2 bases and V by 6 bases; bases with no gene match: 10. The CDR3 runs to 15 residues. The CDR3: CASSAAGRGAYEQYF. CDR3 DNA: TGTGCCAGCAGCGCAGCAGGCCGGGGGGCCTACGAGCAGTACTTC.

CDR3 sequence: CASSSGQGSYEQYF. The DNA for the CDR3 is TGTGCCAGTAGTTCCGGACAGGGGTCCTACGAGCAGTACTTC. This chain connects TRBV19 to TRBJ2-7; 9 positions agree with TRBD1. This CDR3 has 14 residues. Germline V lookup: CDR1 LNHDA, CDR2 SQIVND (reference sequence). V was pared by 5 bases and J by 1 base, with 3 bases of the junction left unmatched.

The chain carries TRBV4-2 and TRBJ2-5; TRBD2 matches at 9 bases. The J call is in doubt because the DNA end fits TRBJ2-7 better. Germline lookup yields CDR1 LGHNA and CDR2 YNFKEQ. This CDR3 contains 16 residues. CDR3 nucleotides: TGTGCCAGCAGCCAAGATTTGGGACTAGCTTTCTACGAGCAGTACTTC. This sequence encodes CASSQDLGLAFYEQYF.